The clone carrying this T cell receptor beta chain was seen only a few times. As yet, its antigen is unknown. The junction and the germline gene differ at one end; a read error may be behind it. A second PCR, run for roughly 7 to 12 cycles, used a sample-barcoded 5' primer plus a J-beta primer mix. Sequencing of every sample gave 3 million or more CDR3-containing paired-end reads. TCRdb itself ran the 5' RACE reads through MiXCR, one entry per CDR3 protein. Of roughly 1.4 million distinct CDR3 sequences in the sample, roughly 60% were seen once. These data are taken from a study of blood T cells in healthy people across ages. Overall study findings and caveats: Diversity figures derived from one million T cells were judged to underestimate the true value.

CDR1 and CDR2 from the germline V gene are MGHRA and YSYEKL. The CDR3 covers 12 residues. The genes are TRBV4-1 and TRBJ1-1; D is unresolved. Sequenced material: blood. The receptor's source is a man aged 18 to 29 in good health. CDR3 in amino acids: CASSQENTEAFF. CDR3 coding DNA: TGTGCCAGCAGCCAGGAGAACACTGAAGCTTTCTTT.